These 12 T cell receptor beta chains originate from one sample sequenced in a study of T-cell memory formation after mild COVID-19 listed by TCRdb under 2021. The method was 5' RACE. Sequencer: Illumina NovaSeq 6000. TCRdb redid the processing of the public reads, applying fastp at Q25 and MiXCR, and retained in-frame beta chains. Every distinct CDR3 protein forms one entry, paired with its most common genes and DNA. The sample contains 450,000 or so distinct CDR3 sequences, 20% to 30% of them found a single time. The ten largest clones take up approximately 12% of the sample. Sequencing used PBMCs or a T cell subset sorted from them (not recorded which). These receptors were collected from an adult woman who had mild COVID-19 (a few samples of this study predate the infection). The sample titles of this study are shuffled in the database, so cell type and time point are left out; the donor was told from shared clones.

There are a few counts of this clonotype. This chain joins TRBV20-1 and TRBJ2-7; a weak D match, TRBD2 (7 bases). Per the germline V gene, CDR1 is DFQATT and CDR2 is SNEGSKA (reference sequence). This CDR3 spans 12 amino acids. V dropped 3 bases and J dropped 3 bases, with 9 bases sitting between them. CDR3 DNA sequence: TGCAGTGCTAGTAGGGGGGGCTACGAGCAGTACTTC. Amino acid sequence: CSASRGGYEQYF.

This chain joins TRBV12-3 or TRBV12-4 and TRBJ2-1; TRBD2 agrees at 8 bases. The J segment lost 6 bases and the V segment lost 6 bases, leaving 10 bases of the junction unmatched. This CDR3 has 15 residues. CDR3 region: CASREIGTRGNEQFF. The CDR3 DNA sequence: TGTGCCAGCAGAGAAATCGGGACTAGGGGCAATGAGCAGTTCTTC.

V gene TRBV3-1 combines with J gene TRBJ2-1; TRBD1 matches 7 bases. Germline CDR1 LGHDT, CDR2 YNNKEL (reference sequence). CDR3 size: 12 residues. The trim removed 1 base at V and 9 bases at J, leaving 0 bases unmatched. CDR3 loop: CASSQGQGEQFF. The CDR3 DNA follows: TGTGCCAGCAGCCAAGGACAGGGTGAGCAGTTCTTC.

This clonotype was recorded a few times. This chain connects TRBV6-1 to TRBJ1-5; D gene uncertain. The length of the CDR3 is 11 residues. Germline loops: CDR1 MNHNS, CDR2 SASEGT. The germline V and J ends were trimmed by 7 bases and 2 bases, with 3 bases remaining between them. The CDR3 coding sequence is TGTGCCAGCAATGGCAATCAGCCCCAGCATTTT. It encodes CASNGNQPQHF.

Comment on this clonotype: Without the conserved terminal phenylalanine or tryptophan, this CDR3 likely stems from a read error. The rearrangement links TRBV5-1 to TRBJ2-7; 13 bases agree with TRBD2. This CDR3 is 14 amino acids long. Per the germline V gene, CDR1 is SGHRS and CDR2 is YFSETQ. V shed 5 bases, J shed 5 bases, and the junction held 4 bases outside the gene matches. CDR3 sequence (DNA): TGCGCCAGCAGGTGGACTAGCGGGAGCAACGAGCAGTACTTA. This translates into CASRWTSGSNEQYL.

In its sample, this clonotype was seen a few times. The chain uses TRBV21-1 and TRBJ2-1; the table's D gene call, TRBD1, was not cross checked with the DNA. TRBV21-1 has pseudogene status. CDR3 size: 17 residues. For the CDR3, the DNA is TGTGCCAGCAGCAAAGGCTTGGGACAGGGGGTGATACAAGAGCAGTTCTTC. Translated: CASSKGLGQGVIQEQFF.

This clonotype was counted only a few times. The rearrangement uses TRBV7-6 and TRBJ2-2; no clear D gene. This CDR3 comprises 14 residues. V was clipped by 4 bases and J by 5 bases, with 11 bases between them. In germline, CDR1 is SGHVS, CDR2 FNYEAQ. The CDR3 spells CASSSESLTGELFF. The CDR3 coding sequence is TGTGCCAGCAGCTCCGAGTCGCTGACCGGGGAGCTGTTTTTT.

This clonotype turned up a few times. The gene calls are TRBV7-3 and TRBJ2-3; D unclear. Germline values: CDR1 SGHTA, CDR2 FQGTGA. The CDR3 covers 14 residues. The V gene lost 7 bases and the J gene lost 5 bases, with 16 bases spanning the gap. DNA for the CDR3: TGTGCCAGCACTTCCGTTGGCTGGCGAGATACGCAGTATTTT. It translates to CASTSVGWRDTQYF. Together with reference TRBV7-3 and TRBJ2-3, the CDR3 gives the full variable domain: GAGVSQTPSNKVTEKGKYVELRCDPISGHTALYWYRQSLGQGPEFLIYFQGTGAADDSGLPNDRFFAVRPEGSVSTLKIQRTERGDSAVYLCASTSVGWRDTQYFGPGTRLTVL.

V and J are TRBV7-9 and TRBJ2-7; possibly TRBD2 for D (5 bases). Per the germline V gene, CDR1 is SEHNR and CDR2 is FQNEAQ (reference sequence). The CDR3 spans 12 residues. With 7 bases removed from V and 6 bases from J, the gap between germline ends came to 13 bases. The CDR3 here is CASTPGSGEQYF. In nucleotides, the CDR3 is TGTGCCAGCACCCCGGGGTCAGGCGAGCAGTACTTC.

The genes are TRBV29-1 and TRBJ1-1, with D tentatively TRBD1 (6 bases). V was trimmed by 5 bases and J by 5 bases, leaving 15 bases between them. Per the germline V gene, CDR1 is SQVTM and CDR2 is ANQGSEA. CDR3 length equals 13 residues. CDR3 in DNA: TGCAGCGTTTTGGGGGCTGCGGGGACTGAAGCTTTCTTT. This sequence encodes CSVLGAAGTEAFF. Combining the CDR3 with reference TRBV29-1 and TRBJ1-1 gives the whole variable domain SAVISQKPSRDICQRGTSLTIQCQVDSQVTMMFWYRQQPGQSLTLIATANQGSEATYESGFVIDKFPISRPNLTFSTLTVSNMSPEDSSIYLCSVLGAAGTEAFFGQGTRLTVV.

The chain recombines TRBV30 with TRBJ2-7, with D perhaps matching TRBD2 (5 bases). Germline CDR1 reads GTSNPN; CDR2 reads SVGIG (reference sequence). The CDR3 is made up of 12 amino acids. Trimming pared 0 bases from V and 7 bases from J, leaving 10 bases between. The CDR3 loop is CAWSVGPGEQYF. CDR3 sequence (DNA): TGTGCCTGGAGTGTAGGTCCGGGGGAGCAGTACTTC.

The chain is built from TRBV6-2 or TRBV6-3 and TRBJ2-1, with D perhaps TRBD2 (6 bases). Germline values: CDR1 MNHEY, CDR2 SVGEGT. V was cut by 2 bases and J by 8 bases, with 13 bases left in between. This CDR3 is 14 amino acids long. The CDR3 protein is CASSYPTRGYEQFF. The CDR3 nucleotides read TGTGCCAGCAGTTACCCGACTAGGGGCTATGAGCAGTTCTTC.